This T cell receptor (beta chain) comes out of a study of blood T cell repertoires in COVID-19. Study summary: The United States, Italy and Spain supplied acute and convalescent COVID-19 samples. In each case, the material was cDNA or gDNA derived from T cells, B-cell-depleted T cells, or PBMCs.

Original methodology: Cell counts per sample came from amplifying reference gene primers. Repertoires were generated with immunoSEQ multiplex PCR, while TCRdb's copy carries only in-frame clones and drops some. V, J and clone size derive from that table, while D and trimming were established from the DNA sequence. Counted here are about 85,000 clones, approximately 79% occurring once; the ten biggest clones make up approximately 10%. The CDR3 sequence is 14 residues long. The V end lost 0 bases, the J end lost 2 bases, and 8 bases lay between the germline ends. The germline V gene encodes CDR1 MNHEY and CDR2 SVGEGT.

What was sequenced was peripheral blood. This TCR was recovered from a man aged 65-85 years with acute or convalescent COVID-19. The J gene is TRBJ2-7, the V gene TRBV6-2 or TRBV6-3, with unresolved D. The CDR3 is CASSYSAVTYEQYV. Written as DNA, the CDR3 is TGTGCCAGCAGTTACTCGGCAGTCACCTACGAGCAGTACGTC.